These 26 T cell receptor beta chains were all obtained from the same sample, sequenced in a study of vaccination effects on CD4 cells after COVID-19. Their antigens remain unidentified. TCRdb's copy holds only in-frame clones and misses some; the assay was immunoSEQ multiplex PCR. In the table there are 30,000 or so clones, approximately 70% of which are singletons. Pools of viral peptides were used by the ViraFEST assay to expand antigen-specific CD4+ T cells ahead of sequencing. Isolation of CD4+ T cells took place after approximately ten days of culture. The person acquired a PCR-confirmed SARS-CoV-2 infection between March and December 2020. This specimen consisted of CD4+ T cells from PBMCs cultured with a peptide pool, obtained before COVID-19 vaccination. The receptor set was obtained from a human donor who had a prior SARS-CoV-2 infection.

This chain links TRBV5-1 with TRBJ2-3; 7 bases are a match to TRBD2. This CDR3 has 16 amino acids. Germline V gene lookup returns CDR1 SGHRS and CDR2 YFSETQ. V shed 2 bases and J 0 bases; nucleotides not matched to a gene: 6. The CDR3 is CASSFGSGVSTDTQYF. In DNA, the CDR3 is TGCGCCAGCAGCTTCGGGAGCGGGGTTAGCACAGATACGCAGTATTTT.

J is TRBJ2-7 and V is TRBV4-2, with TRBD2 matching 7 bases. V trimming: 4 bases; J trimming: 6 bases; junction bases outside the gene matches: 0. The CDR3 has 11 amino acids. CDR1 and CDR2 from the germline V gene are LGHNA and YNFKEQ. This CDR3 reads CASSRGGEQYF. For the CDR3, the DNA is TGTGCCAGCAGCCGGGGGGGCGAGCAGTACTTC.

The chain combines TRBV10-3 with TRBJ1-6; a weak D match, TRBD1 (5 bases). V shed 7 bases and J shed 5 bases, with 9 bases lying between them. Per germline, CDR1 ENHRY and CDR2 SYGVKD. The CDR3 sequence is 13 residues long. The CDR3 nucleotides read TGTGCCATCAATGCAGGGAATAATTCACCCCTCCACTTT. Residues: CAINAGNNSPLHF.

The V gene is TRBV19, the J gene TRBJ1-2; 7 nucleotides agree with TRBD1. Trimming cost V 6 bases and J 0 bases; bases outside gene matches: 4. Per germline, CDR1 LNHDA and CDR2 SQIVND (reference sequence). This CDR3 contains 14 residues. The chain's CDR3 is CASRGTEANYGYTF. DNA of the CDR3: TGTGCCAGTAGGGGGACAGAAGCTAACTATGGCTACACCTTC.

The V gene is TRBV9, the J gene TRBJ2-2; tentatively, D is TRBD2 (6 bases). The CDR3 consists of 19 residues. Trimming removed 4 bases at V and 0 bases at J, with 22 bases between. CDR1 SGDLS and CDR2 YYNGEE come from the germline V gene. CDR3 in DNA: TGTGCCAGCAGCCCCCATCAGTATTGGGAGGTCGCGAACACCGGGGAGCTGTTTTTT. It translates to CASSPHQYWEVANTGELFF.

This clone was counted once. V is TRBV10-3 and J is TRBJ2-5, with D tentatively TRBD1 (6 bases). The CDR3 loop spans 15 amino acids. Germline loops: CDR1 ENHRY, CDR2 SYGVKD. The V and J ends lost 4 bases and 3 bases respectively, with 15 bases between them. Here the CDR3 reads CAISVGPGQEETQYF. For the CDR3, the DNA is TGTGCCATCAGTGTTGGCCCGGGACAAGAAGAGACCCAGTACTTC.

A single count supports this clone. The chain combines TRBV5-1 with TRBJ1-6, with 8 bases identical to TRBD1. V shed 3 bases, J shed 9 bases, and the junction held 5 bases outside the gene matches. The germline gives CDR1 SGHRS, CDR2 YFSETQ. This CDR3 comprises 14 residues. CDR3 amino acids: CASSSRQGSSPLHF. As DNA, the CDR3 is TGCGCCAGCAGCTCCAGACAGGGGAGTTCACCCCTCCACTTT.

CDR3 nucleotides: TGTGCCAGCAGCCCCCAGGGCGCAGGTGGCTACACCTTC. Amino acid sequence: CASSPQGAGGYTF. V and J are TRBV7-9 and TRBJ1-2; tentative D call: TRBD1 (5 bases). V was pared by 5 bases and J by 7 bases, with 14 bases between. This CDR3 comprises 13 residues. CDR1 SEHNR and CDR2 FQNEAQ come from the germline V gene (reference sequence).

This sequence joins TRBV6-4 and TRBJ2-1, with 7 bases aligning to TRBD2. This CDR3 contains 14 residues. The germline V gene has CDR1 MRHNA and CDR2 SNTAGT. Unmatched junction bases numbered 10, after V lost 6 bases and J lost 8 bases. CDR3 sequence: CASSVGRERDEQFF. In DNA, the CDR3 is TGTGCCAGCAGCGTTGGGCGGGAGAGGGATGAGCAGTTCTTC.

The chain links TRBV5-1 to TRBJ2-3; the match to TRBD2 covers 13 bases. Trimming cost V 1 base and J 6 bases; bases outside gene matches: 8. The CDR3 totals 17 residues. Germline V gene data show CDR1 as SGHRS and CDR2 as YFSETQ. The CDR3 loop reads CASSLSLAGGLRDTQYF. For the CDR3, the DNA is TGCGCCAGCAGCTTGTCACTAGCGGGGGGGTTGCGGGATACGCAGTATTTT.

The chain has TRBV5-8 and TRBJ2-5, with 12 positions matching TRBD2. This CDR3 contains 16 residues. The germline CDR1 and CDR2 sequences are SGHTS and YDEGEE. The J segment lost 1 base and the V segment lost 0 bases, leaving 1 base of the junction unmatched. CDR3 amino acids: CASSLGLAGVQETQYF. The CDR3 bases are TGTGCCAGCAGCTTGGGACTAGCGGGGGTCCAAGAGACCCAGTACTTC.

The rearrangement joins TRBV20-1 to TRBJ2-4; TRBD2 matches 8 bases. Germline values: CDR1 DFQATT, CDR2 SNEGSKA (reference sequence). CDR3 length: 14 amino acids. V dropped 3 bases and J dropped 0; count of bases not matched to a gene: 1. DNA for the CDR3: TGCAGTGCTAGTCTAGCGGGAGCCAAAAACATTCAGTACTTC. It is translated as CSASLAGAKNIQYF.

The V and J genes are TRBV11-3 and TRBJ2-1; perhaps TRBD1 as D (6 bases). CDR3 length equals 19 residues. V lost 1 base, J lost 4 bases, and 23 bases lay in between. Germline V gene data show CDR1 as SGHNT and CDR2 as YENEEA. As DNA, the CDR3 is TGTGCCAGCAGCTTAGGAGGGGGACCTACTAGGTTGTCTTACAATGAGCAGTTCTTC. Its protein is CASSLGGGPTRLSYNEQFF. The full variable domain, rest sourced from reference TRBV11-3 and TRBJ2-1, is EAGVVQSPRYKIIEKKQPVAFWCNPISGHNTLYWYLQNLGQGPELLIRYENEEAVDDSQLPKDRFSAERLKGVDSTLKIQPAELGDSAVYLCASSLGGGPTRLSYNEQFFGPGTRLTVL.

The gene calls are TRBV7-3 and TRBJ2-3; TRBD2 matches 10 bases. V trimming: 5 bases; J trimming: 1 base; junction bases outside the gene matches: 6. Germline V gene sequence: CDR1 SGHTA, CDR2 FQGTGA. The CDR3 loop spans 16 amino acids. The CDR3: CASSPRLAGGTDTQYF. The DNA of the CDR3 is TGTGCCAGCAGCCCAAGGCTAGCGGGGGGCACAGATACGCAGTATTTT.

The rearrangement joins TRBV6-1 to TRBJ2-3, with D possibly matching TRBD2 (5 bases). The CDR3 length is 16 residues. CDR1 is MNHNS and CDR2 is SASEGT in the germline V gene. The V gene lost 4 bases and the J gene lost 5 bases, with 19 bases spanning the gap. The chain's CDR3 is CASSGAEARRRDTQYF. The CDR3 DNA reads TGTGCCAGCAGTGGGGCGGAGGCGAGGCGGAGAGATACGCAGTATTTT.

This chain links TRBV4-3 with TRBJ2-2; tentatively, D is TRBD2 (6 bases). Trimming cost V 4 bases and J 0 bases, with 9 bases left between them. Germline V gene sequence: CDR1 LGHNA, CDR2 YSLEER. This CDR3 comprises 15 residues. The CDR3 sequence: CASSRDWTNTGELFF. The DNA for the CDR3 is TGCGCCAGCAGCCGGGACTGGACGAACACCGGGGAGCTGTTTTTT.

V gene TRBV6-1 combines with J gene TRBJ2-1, with a tentative D call TRBD1 (5 bases). Germline V gene sequence: CDR1 MNHNS, CDR2 SASEGT. This CDR3 is built from 16 residues. Trimming took off 2 bases at V and 8 bases at J, with 19 bases between the two ends. The CDR3 is CASSERVPGWSDEQFF. CDR3 nucleotides: TGTGCCAGCAGTGAACGAGTCCCAGGGTGGTCGGATGAGCAGTTCTTC.

This chain uses TRBV5-1 with TRBJ2-3; D is ambiguous. The germline V and J ends were trimmed by 4 bases and 3 bases, with 3 bases remaining between them. This CDR3 comprises 11 residues. Germline lookup yields CDR1 SGHRS and CDR2 YFSETQ. The CDR3 coding sequence is TGCGCCAGCAGCGTTACAGATACGCAGTATTTT. The encoded protein is CASSVTDTQYF.

The chain joins TRBV28 to TRBJ2-7; weak D call: TRBD1 (6 bases). This CDR3 is built from 15 residues. V lost 10 bases to trimming and J lost 2 bases, with 21 bases between them. The germline V gene has CDR1 MDHEN and CDR2 SYDVKM. The CDR3 DNA reads as TGTGCCACTCTAACCCCCTCGGGACAAACCTACGAGCAGTACTTC. It codes for CATLTPSGQTYEQYF. Combining the CDR3 with reference TRBV28 and TRBJ2-7 gives the whole variable domain DVKVTQSSRYLVKRTGEKVFLECVQDMDHENMFWYRQDPGLGLRLIYFSYDVKMKEKGDIPEGYSVSREKKERFSLILESASTNQTSMYLCATLTPSGQTYEQYFGPGTRLTVT.

This chain uses TRBV12-3 or TRBV12-4 with TRBJ1-5; D uncertain. V was trimmed by 2 bases and J by 2 bases, leaving 4 bases between them. CDR3 size: 13 residues. Written as DNA, the CDR3 is TGTGCCAGCAGTTTATTGGGCAATCAGCCCCAGCATTTT. Translation: CASSLLGNQPQHF.

This clone has a single count. The V and J genes are TRBV15 and TRBJ2-7, with unresolved D. Per germline, CDR1 LNHNV and CDR2 YYDKDF (reference sequence). V lost 6 bases and J lost 1, with 13 bases in between. The CDR3 contains 14 residues. DNA for the CDR3: TGTGCCACCAGGAACGGAAAACTTTCCTACGAGCAGTACTTC. This sequence encodes CATRNGKLSYEQYF.

The chain has TRBV3-1 (or the pseudogene TRBV3-2) and TRBJ2-3, with TRBD1 as a possible D gene (6 bases). V dropped 2 bases and J dropped 5 bases, with 11 bases sitting between them. The CDR3 spans 14 residues. Germline CDR1 is LGHDT and CDR2 is YNNKEL (reference sequence). The CDR3 reads CASSQTGQKDTQYF. Here the CDR3 DNA reads TGTGCCAGCAGCCAAACCGGACAGAAAGATACGCAGTATTTT.

V usage is TRBV11-2 and J usage is TRBJ2-7; D is unclear. Trimming shortened V by 5 bases and J by 1 base, and 21 bases separated the two germline ends. CDR1 and CDR2 from the germline V gene are SGHAT and FQNNGV. The CDR3 has 17 residues. The CDR3 region is CASSRPRALRKSYEQYF. DNA for the CDR3: TGTGCCAGCAGCCGGCCCCGGGCCCTTCGAAAATCCTACGAGCAGTACTTC. The full variable domain, its missing parts supplied by reference TRBV11-2 and TRBJ2-7, is EAGVAQSPRYKIIEKRQSVAFWCNPISGHATLYWYQQILGQGPKLLIQFQNNGVVDDSQLPKDRFSAERLKGVDSTLKIQPAKLEDSAVYLCASSRPRALRKSYEQYFGPGTRLTVT.

This clone was seen more than once but under ten times. This chain links TRBV5-1 with TRBJ1-2, with TRBD1 matching over 8 bases. Germline lookup yields CDR1 SGHRS and CDR2 YFSETQ. V shed 4 bases and J 6 bases; nucleotides not matched to a gene: 14. The CDR3 has 16 amino acids. This CDR3 reads CASSHGTGVLWDGYTF. DNA for the CDR3: TGCGCCAGCAGCCACGGGACAGGAGTACTATGGGATGGCTACACCTTC.

This chain uses TRBV24-1 with TRBJ2-1, with 10 positions matching TRBD2. The CDR3 loop spans 16 amino acids. Losses at the gene ends were 2 bases for V and 4 bases for J; bases not matched to a gene: 4. Germline CDR1 KGHDR, CDR2 SFDVKD. CDR3 in amino acids: CATSDSWTSGYNEQFF. The CDR3 bases are TGTGCCACCAGTGATTCCTGGACTAGCGGTTACAATGAGCAGTTCTTC.

V usage is TRBV12-3 or TRBV12-4 and J usage is TRBJ1-1; D ambiguous. V was shortened by 5 bases and J by 1 base, with 5 bases between the two germline ends. This CDR3 has 12 residues. The CDR3 DNA follows: TGTGCCAGCAGTCTAACGAACACTGAAGCTTTCTTT. This codes for CASSLTNTEAFF.